The present entry profiles one TCR beta chain with its context. What it binds is unknown. This sample was taken from a study of T cell responses to AZD1222 COVID-19 vaccine. Study results and limitations: Regions left unmutated in variants are reportedly the target of nearly half of spike-specific TCRs. Recipients of AZD1222 seropositive at baseline numbered only 5 to 7. Donors in the cohort were predominantly white British and more often female, and clonal diversity was possibly underestimated. The breadth and depth of Spike-specific TCRs increased once two AZD1222 doses had been given.

This table comes from immunoSEQ multiplex PCR, and its TCRdb copy is limited to in-frame clones, with some not included. The profile covers more than 100,000 clones, with 87% appearing a single time and approximately 2.6% taken by the ten largest. CDR1 is SGHVS and CDR2 is FNYEAQ in the germline V gene. J gave up 1 base and V 0 bases, and 9 bases lay outside the gene matches. The CDR3 loop spans 18 amino acids. The sample in question was peripheral blood, obtained 28 days after the second AZD1222 dose. The TCR comes from an adult who received the AZD1222 COVID-19 vaccine. The chain combines TRBV7-6 with TRBJ2-3; 8 bases agree with TRBD1. The CDR3 nucleotides are TGTGCCAGCAGCTTAGCCGCAGGGGGCGGCTGGGGCACAGATACGCAGTATTTT. Amino acids: CASSLAAGGGWGTDTQYF.